The 26 T cell receptor beta chains below come from one sample, sequenced in a study of blood T cell repertoires in COVID-19. Sequencing used immunoSEQ multiplex PCR; TCRdb keeps in-frame clones, though not all of them. The sample carries 200,000 to 250,000 clones, about 90% recorded once. Sequencing input: peripheral blood. The source of these receptors is a woman in her thirties who had recovered from COVID-19.

V usage is TRBV9 and J usage is TRBJ1-2; possibly TRBD1 for D (6 bases). Germline values: CDR1 SGDLS, CDR2 YYNGEE. Trimming removed 3 bases from V and 5 bases from J, with 14 bases in between. This CDR3 comprises 14 residues. The CDR3 nucleotides read TGTGCCAGCAGCGCCCGACAGGACCCGTATGGCTACACCTTC. Translated, it gives CASSARQDPYGYTF.

The chain has TRBV5-1 and TRBJ2-1; 12 bases are shared with TRBD1. In germline, CDR1 is SGHRS, CDR2 YFSETQ. The CDR3 is 16 amino acids. The V segment lost 0 bases and the J segment 7 bases; nucleotides outside the gene matches: 5. The chain's CDR3 is CASSLVGTGGSNEQFF. CDR3 nucleotides: TGCGCCAGCAGCTTGGTTGGGACAGGGGGCTCTAATGAGCAGTTCTTC.

Here the CDR3 DNA reads TGCGCCAGCAGCCAGTCGGGGACAGTCCAAGAGACCCAGTACTTC. Translated, it gives CASSQSGTVQETQYF. J is TRBJ2-5 and V is TRBV5-1; the match to TRBD1 covers 7 bases. The germline gives CDR1 SGHRS, CDR2 YFSETQ. J gave up 1 base and V 4 bases, and 7 bases lay outside the gene matches. The CDR3 extends over 15 amino acids. The full variable domain, rest sourced from reference TRBV5-1 and TRBJ2-5, is KAGVTQTPRYLIKTRGQQVTLSCSPISGHRSVSWYQQTPGQGLQFLFEYFSETQRNKGNFPGRFSGRQFSNSRSEMNVSTLELGDSALYLCASSQSGTVQETQYFGPGTRLLVL.

J is TRBJ2-1 and V is TRBV29-1, with D possibly being TRBD2 (6 bases). CDR1 and CDR2 from the germline V gene are SQVTM and ANQGSEA. The V end was cut by 8 bases, the J end by 1 base, with 9 bases between. The CDR3 sequence is 12 residues long. CDR3 protein: CSTGLSYNEQFF. For the CDR3, the DNA is TGCAGCACGGGACTTTCCTACAATGAGCAGTTCTTC.

This clone was detected only a few times. The genes are TRBV30 and TRBJ1-3; 7 bases map to TRBD1. V was clipped by 1 base and J by 0 bases; unmatched bases: 3. From germline, CDR1 is GTSNPN and CDR2 SVGIG (reference sequence). The CDR3 totals 15 residues. The CDR3 reads CAWSDYRGSGNTIYF. CDR3 DNA sequence: TGTGCCTGGAGTGACTACAGGGGCTCTGGAAACACCATATATTTT. Using reference TRBV30 and TRBJ1-3 for the parts outside the CDR3, the full variable domain is SQTIHQWPATLVQPVGSPLSLECTVEGTSNPNLYWYRQAAGRGLQLLFYSVGIGQISSEVPQNLSASRPQDRQFILSSKKLLLSDSGFYLCAWSDYRGSGNTIYFGEGSWLTVV.

This clone was seen a single time. The CDR3 DNA is TGTGCCAGCAGCTTACAGGGACTAGCGGGGGGGCCAGGGGCAGATACGCAGTATTTT. Translating gives CASSLQGLAGGPGADTQYF. J is TRBJ2-3 and V is TRBV7-3; 16 nucleotides match TRBD2. The CDR3 contains 19 residues. J was trimmed by 4 bases and V by 2 bases; bases with no gene match: 9. Germline V gene sequence: CDR1 SGHTA, CDR2 FQGTGA.

CDR3 loop: CASSLEASHEQYF. The CDR3 bases are TGTGCCAGCAGCTTAGAAGCTAGCCACGAGCAGTACTTC. The V call is TRBV13, the J call TRBJ2-7; a weak D match, TRBD2 (5 bases). Trimming left V 1 base short and J 5 bases short, with 9 bases between. The CDR3 sequence is 13 residues long. Per the germline V gene, CDR1 is PRHDT and CDR2 is FYEKMQ (reference sequence).

The chain is built from TRBV10-2 and TRBJ2-7; 8 bases line up with TRBD1. Germline CDR1 WSHSY, CDR2 SAAADI. The V and J ends lost 0 bases and 4 bases, in that order; junction bases with no gene match: 8. This CDR3 contains 16 residues. The CDR3 coding sequence is TGCGCCAGCAGTGAGTCGATGGGGACAGGAGGGTACGAGCAGTACTTC. This gives the protein CASSESMGTGGYEQYF.

The chain links TRBV19 to TRBJ2-7, with 8 bases that match TRBD2. The CDR3 is made up of 15 amino acids. The junction had 13 bases not matched to a gene; V was cut back by 5 bases and J by 7 bases. The germline CDR1 and CDR2 sequences are LNHDA and SQIVND (reference sequence). CDR3 amino acids: CASSPRTSPEGEQYF. For the CDR3, the DNA is TGTGCCAGTAGTCCGAGGACTAGCCCAGAGGGGGAGCAGTACTTC.

The DNA for the CDR3 is TGTGCCAGTAGTACCCGGCGGGACCCCTACTACGAGCAGTACTTC. Its protein product is CASSTRRDPYYEQYF. The gene calls are TRBV19 and TRBJ2-7; weak D call: TRBD2 (6 bases). There are 15 residues in the CDR3. Germline lookup yields CDR1 LNHDA and CDR2 SQIVND (reference sequence). V was trimmed by 4 bases and J by 3 bases, leaving 16 bases between them. The whole variable domain, filled in from reference TRBV19 and TRBJ2-7, reads DGGITQSPKYLFRKEGQNVTLSCEQNLNHDAMYWYRQDPGQGLRLIYYSQIVNDFQKGDIAEGYSVSREKKESFPLTVTSAQKNPTAFYLCASSTRRDPYYEQYFGPGTRLTVT.

This clone was found a few times. This sequence joins TRBV7-9 and TRBJ2-7, with a weak D call TRBD2 (6 bases). This CDR3 spans 15 amino acids. Trimming took off 4 bases at V and 2 bases at J, with 15 bases between the two ends. Germline CDR1 and CDR2: SEHNR and FQNEAQ (reference sequence). The CDR3 spells CASSSSSGWTYEQYF. In DNA form, the CDR3 reads TGTGCCAGCAGCTCGTCCAGCGGGTGGACCTACGAGCAGTACTTC.

The chain recombines TRBV9 with TRBJ2-3; D is possibly TRBD2 (5 bases). The V and J ends lost 3 bases and 1 base respectively, with 12 bases between them. Germline V lookup: CDR1 SGDLS, CDR2 YYNGEE. The CDR3 runs 15 residues. The CDR3 DNA follows: TGTGCCAGCAGCGCCCAACTAGGTGGCACAGATACGCAGTATTTT. It codes for CASSAQLGGTDTQYF.

V is TRBV9 and J is TRBJ2-5, with TRBD2 matching over 8 bases. V shed 0 bases, J shed 3 bases, and the junction held 4 bases outside the gene matches. Germline V lookup: CDR1 SGDLS, CDR2 YYNGEE. The CDR3 totals 15 residues. CDR3 bases: TGTGCCAGCAGCGTAGCCGGGCGGGGGGAAGAGACCCAGTACTTC. Protein product: CASSVAGRGEETQYF.

V is TRBV30 and J is TRBJ2-2; TRBD2 is a possible D gene (6 bases). The CDR3 is made up of 12 amino acids. Germline CDR1 reads GTSNPN; CDR2 reads SVGIG (reference sequence). The CDR3 DNA is TGTGCGGGAGGACACCCGACAGGGGAGCTGTTTTTT. It codes for CAGGHPTGELFF.

This clone has a single count. The same CDR3 arises from other DNA sequences in this sample as well. J is TRBJ2-3 and V is TRBV29-1, with D unresolved. Germline V gene sequence: CDR1 SQVTM, CDR2 ANQGSEA. The V end was cut by 5 bases, the J end by 0 bases, with 6 bases between. The CDR3 loop spans 12 amino acids. DNA of the CDR3: TGCAGCGTTCGAACTAGCACAGATACGCAGTATTTT. Its translation: CSVRTSTDTQYF.

V and J are TRBV7-2 and TRBJ2-7, with D hard to call. The CDR3 runs 15 residues. The ends were cut back, 5 bases at V and 4 bases at J, with 18 bases in the middle. Germline loops: CDR1 SGHTA, CDR2 FQGNSA. The CDR3 nucleotides are TGTGCCAGCAGCCCCCCAGCCACAGCCGGATACGAGCAGTACTTC. Translating it yields CASSPPATAGYEQYF. Full variable domain (missing parts from reference TRBV7-2 and TRBJ2-7): GAGVSQSPSNKVTEKGKDVELRCDPISGHTALYWYRQSLGQGLEFLIYFQGNSAPDKSGLPSDRFSAERTGGSVSTLTIQRTQQEDSAVYLCASSPPATAGYEQYFGPGTRLTVT.

The table lists this clone with a few counts. The chain joins TRBV7-9 to TRBJ2-2, with TRBD2 matching 7 bases. Unmatched junction bases numbered 3, after V lost 1 base and J lost 1 base. The CDR3 consists of 16 residues. Germline CDR1 reads SEHNR; CDR2 reads FQNEAQ (reference sequence). CDR3 region: CASSLGPSGNTGELFF. DNA for the CDR3: TGTGCCAGCAGCTTAGGGCCTAGCGGGAACACCGGGGAGCTGTTTTTT.

V usage is TRBV4-1 and J usage is TRBJ2-1; TRBD2 agrees at 10 bases. The trim removed 3 bases at V and 8 bases at J, leaving 22 bases unmatched. This CDR3 is built from 20 residues. Germline CDR1 reads MGHRA; CDR2 reads YSYEKL. The CDR3 loop reads CASSHLPRSGGALTLHEQFF. CDR3 bases: TGCGCCAGCAGCCACCTCCCTCGGAGCGGGGGGGCATTGACTCTCCATGAGCAGTTCTTC.

This chain joins TRBV4-1 and TRBJ2-7, with a tentative D call TRBD2 (5 bases). The germline CDR1 and CDR2 sequences are MGHRA and YSYEKL. The CDR3 has 16 residues. With 4 bases removed from V and 0 bases from J, the gap between germline ends came to 16 bases. DNA of the CDR3: TGCGCCAGCAGCCGGGTCGTAACGGGGAGCTCCTACGAGCAGTACTTC. This sequence encodes CASSRVVTGSSYEQYF.

The gene calls are TRBV5-4 and TRBJ2-3; TRBD1 might be the D (5 bases). CDR3 length: 16 amino acids. The ends were cut back, 2 bases at V and 1 base at J, with 14 bases in the middle. Germline V gene data show CDR1 as SGHNT and CDR2 as YYREEE (reference sequence). CDR3 DNA sequence: TGTGCCAGCAGCTTAGGACAAACCCATCGCACAGATACGCAGTATTTT. Amino acid sequence: CASSLGQTHRTDTQYF.

The chain combines TRBV7-6 with TRBJ2-2; D remains ambiguous. The V gene lost 1 base and the J gene lost 8 bases, with 8 bases spanning the gap. The germline gives CDR1 SGHVS, CDR2 FNYEAQ. This CDR3 spans 13 amino acids. The CDR3 nucleotides read TGTGCCAGCAGCTTAGACCTACGTGGGGAGCTGTTTTTT. This gives the protein CASSLDLRGELFF.

This sequence joins TRBV12-3 or TRBV12-4 and TRBJ2-3; D might be TRBD2 (6 bases). The V end was cut by 7 bases, the J end by 14 bases, with 16 bases between. The CDR3 has 11 amino acids. The CDR3 loop reads CASTPGLYLYF. The CDR3 DNA reads as TGTGCCAGCACCCCCGGACTATATCTGTATTTT.

The chain recombines TRBV5-6 with TRBJ1-5, with 7 bases fitting TRBD1. Germline CDR1 and CDR2: SGHDT and YYEEEE. The CDR3 loop spans 18 amino acids. J lost 4 bases, V lost 1 base, and 14 bases had no gene match. CDR3 in amino acids: CASSLKGTALSINQPQHF. The CDR3 nucleotides read TGTGCCAGCAGCTTGAAAGGGACAGCCTTGTCAATAAATCAGCCCCAGCATTTT.

This chain uses TRBV19 with TRBJ1-4; 10 bases fit TRBD1. Trimming cost V 7 bases and J 5 bases; bases outside gene matches: 4. Germline assignment: CDR1 LNHDA and CDR2 SQIVND (reference sequence). The CDR3 is 14 residues long. The CDR3 spells CASNRGQGNEKLFF. The CDR3, as DNA: TGTGCCAGTAACAGGGGACAGGGGAATGAAAAACTGTTTTTT.

This rearrangement joins TRBV9 to TRBJ2-2, with 10 bases that match TRBD1. This CDR3 comprises 15 residues. V shed 7 bases, J shed 7 bases, and the junction held 10 bases outside the gene matches. The germline V gene encodes CDR1 SGDLS and CDR2 YYNGEE. CDR3 region: CASGVGQGGSGELFF. Written as DNA, the CDR3 is TGTGCCAGCGGTGTCGGACAGGGGGGAAGCGGGGAGCTGTTTTTT.

The J gene is TRBJ2-3, the V gene TRBV5-4; a possible D gene is TRBD1 (5 bases). CDR3 size: 14 residues. Germline loops: CDR1 SGHNT, CDR2 YYREEE (reference sequence). The V end was cut by 4 bases, the J end by 1 base, with 10 bases between. Here the CDR3 reads CASSRWGRTDTQYF. DNA for the CDR3: TGTGCCAGCAGCCGCTGGGGCCGCACAGATACGCAGTATTTT.